A single sample gave rise to the 19 T cell receptor beta chains below, sequenced in a study of T cell repertoires in cytomegalovirus infection. Their antigen targets remain unknown. From the reads, TCRdb called clonotypes with MiXCR, one entry per CDR3 protein. The table includes some 120,000 distinct CDR3 sequences, about a tenth detected once. The sequenced sample consisted of PBMCs, sequenced either directly or after in vitro stimulation (not recorded which). The receptor set was obtained from a human donor in good health (CMV status not recorded). Some clones in this sample may be carry-over from other donors' samples.

The chain couples TRBV30 to TRBJ2-3; no clear D. Deletions cut 1 base from V and 8 bases from J, with 10 bases between. Germline values: CDR1 GTSNPN, CDR2 SVGIG (reference sequence). The CDR3 is made up of 12 amino acids. This chain's CDR3 is CAWSELTFTQYF. CDR3 DNA: TGTGCCTGGAGTGAATTAACCTTTACGCAGTATTTT.

This clonotype has just a few counts. V gene TRBV20-1 combines with J gene TRBJ1-1, with no clear D. Germline V CDR1 and CDR2: DFQATT, SNEGSKA (reference sequence). The ends were cut back, 6 bases at V and 7 bases at J, with 18 bases in the middle. CDR3 length: 13 residues. The CDR3 nucleotides read TGCAGTGCAGAGCCACGGGGAGGCTTTGAAGCTTTCTTT. Its translation is CSAEPRGGFEAFF.

The sample holds a few counts of this clonotype. The chain combines TRBV28 with TRBJ1-1; no firm D call. Germline values: CDR1 MDHEN, CDR2 SYDVKM. This CDR3 comprises 14 residues. The V gene lost 2 bases and the J gene lost 2 bases, with 9 bases spanning the gap. The CDR3 DNA reads as TGTGCCAGCAGTTTAGGCTCCAGAAACACTGAAGCTTTCTTT. Translation: CASSLGSRNTEAFF.

This chain links TRBV29-1 with TRBJ2-3; the D gene is possibly TRBD2 (5 bases). This CDR3 is 13 amino acids long. Germline-derived CDR1 and CDR2 are SQVTM and ANQGSEA. Trimming left V 2 bases short and J 5 bases short, with 11 bases between. CDR3 sequence: CSVEIGIRDTQYF. CDR3 sequence (DNA): TGCAGCGTTGAAATCGGGATCCGAGATACGCAGTATTTT.

This clonotype was picked up a small number of times. This chain joins TRBV19 and TRBJ2-5; D call uncertain. Trimming took off 5 bases at V and 1 base at J, with 14 bases between the two ends. The germline V gene has CDR1 LNHDA and CDR2 SQIVND (reference sequence). CDR3 length: 15 residues. The CDR3 loop is CASSSDLGIQETQYF. CDR3 DNA: TGTGCCAGTAGTTCCGATTTGGGGATCCAAGAGACCCAGTACTTC.

In this sample, this clonotype turned up a few times. The rearrangement uses TRBV7-2 and TRBJ2-1, with 10 nucleotides matching TRBD2. The trim removed 3 bases at V and 4 bases at J, leaving 6 bases unmatched. CDR1 is SGHTA and CDR2 is FQGNSA in the germline V gene. The CDR3 contains 16 residues. CDR3 nucleotide sequence: TGTGCCAGCAGCTTTCAAGCGGGAGGGGCTTACAATGAGCAGTTCTTC. Its translation is CASSFQAGGAYNEQFF. Full variable domain (missing parts from reference TRBV7-2 and TRBJ2-1): GAGVSQSPSNKVTEKGKDVELRCDPISGHTALYWYRQSLGQGLEFLIYFQGNSAPDKSGLPSDRFSAERTGGSVSTLTIQRTQQEDSAVYLCASSFQAGGAYNEQFFGPGTRLTVL.

This clonotype was seen repeatedly, ten times or more. The V call is TRBV6-2 or TRBV6-3, the J call TRBJ2-7; either TRBD1 or TRBD2 may fit D (5 bases each). This CDR3 has 14 residues. From germline, CDR1 is MNHEY and CDR2 SVGEGT. Trimming took off 5 bases at V and 1 base at J, with 12 bases between the two ends. CDR3 bases: TGTGCCAGCAGTGAGGGGACGGTTTCCTACGAGCAGTACTTC. This translates into CASSEGTVSYEQYF.

This clonotype has a count of ten or more. The chain is built from TRBV6-1 and TRBJ1-6, with D hard to call. The germline V gene encodes CDR1 MNHNS and CDR2 SASEGT. Between the trimmed V and J ends, which lost 0 bases and 9 bases, there was a span of 12 bases. The CDR3 runs 15 residues. The CDR3, as DNA: TGTGCCAGCAGTGAAGCGCTTCTGGGCGCTTCACCCCTCCACTTT. Translating it yields CASSEALLGASPLHF.

About this clonotype itself: A read error may explain this, as a much larger clone is one base away. The CDR3 spells CASSLPRATNENLFF. CDR3 DNA: TGTGCCAGCAGCTTACCGCGCGCAACTAATGAAAACCTGTTTTTT. The J gene is TRBJ1-4, the V gene TRBV7-4; D gene uncertain. This CDR3 has 15 amino acids. Germline CDR1 and CDR2: SGHVT and SQSDAQ.

This clonotype occurred many times. The chain combines TRBV12-3 or TRBV12-4 with TRBJ1-2, with no clear D. V was clipped by 3 bases and J by 4 bases, with 6 bases between them. The CDR3 totals 12 residues. CDR3 nucleotide sequence: TGTGCCAGCAGTTTGAACACCTATGGCTACACCTTC. Translation: CASSLNTYGYTF.

This clonotype was counted between two and nine times. V and J are TRBV19 and TRBJ1-1, with TRBD1 matching over 9 bases. Germline V gives CDR1 LNHDA, CDR2 SQIVND (reference sequence). The V and J ends lost 3 bases and 4 bases, in that order; junction bases with no gene match: 3. The CDR3 sequence is 14 residues long. The CDR3 sequence is CASSIYRGRTEAFF. The CDR3 DNA reads as TGTGCCAGTAGTATCTACAGGGGGCGCACTGAAGCTTTCTTT.

V usage is TRBV3-1 and J usage is TRBJ2-3; 7 nucleotides match TRBD2. Germline CDR1 LGHDT, CDR2 YNNKEL (reference sequence). The CDR3 runs 18 residues. V dropped 2 bases and J dropped 2; count of bases not matched to a gene: 13. The CDR3 nucleotides are TGTGCCAGCAGCCAAAACCGACTAGCACCTCAACCCACAGATACGCAGTATTTT. Residues: CASSQNRLAPQPTDTQYF.

This clonotype was seen a handful of times. This sequence joins TRBV19 and TRBJ2-2; 7 positions match TRBD1. The germline V gene encodes CDR1 LNHDA and CDR2 SQIVND (reference sequence). Trimming took 6 bases from V and 3 from J; bases not matched to a gene: 7. CDR3 length: 15 amino acids. Written as DNA, the CDR3 is TGTGCCAGTAGGGTTAGGGACAGTTACACCGGGGAGCTGTTTTTT. Translation: CASRVRDSYTGELFF.

This clonotype has at least ten counts. The chain uses TRBV7-2 and TRBJ2-5; possible D gene TRBD1, 6 bases. CDR1 is SGHTA, CDR2 FQGNSA, per germline. V was trimmed by 5 bases and J by 7 bases, leaving 23 bases between them. The CDR3 length is 16 residues. CDR3 protein: CASSLLTPTVQGTQYF. CDR3 sequence (DNA): TGTGCCAGCAGCCTATTAACACCAACCGTACAGGGGACCCAGTACTTC.

This clonotype was seen ten or more times. The chain joins TRBV12-3 or TRBV12-4 to TRBJ1-1, with 7 nucleotides matching TRBD1. Losses at the gene ends were 1 base for V and 4 bases for J; bases not matched to a gene: 3. The CDR3 contains 14 residues. CDR3 sequence reads: CASSLDRGGTEAFF. Written as DNA, the CDR3 is TGTGCCAGCAGTTTAGACAGGGGCGGCACTGAAGCTTTCTTT.

This clonotype has a count of ten or more. V usage is TRBV7-2 and J usage is TRBJ2-3; tentative D call: TRBD1 (5 bases). This CDR3 has 14 amino acids. Germline loops: CDR1 SGHTA, CDR2 FQGNSA. V was shortened by 2 bases and J by 2 bases, with 8 bases between the two germline ends. CDR3 sequence reads: CASSLQGPTDTQYF. The CDR3 DNA sequence: TGTGCCAGCAGCTTACAGGGCCCCACAGATACGCAGTATTTT.

The chain carries TRBV19 and TRBJ1-5, with TRBD1 matching over 7 bases. V trimming: 4 bases; J trimming: 5 bases; junction bases outside the gene matches: 8. This CDR3 is 15 amino acids long. Germline CDR1 and CDR2: LNHDA and SQIVND (reference sequence). The CDR3 bases are TGTGCCAGTAGTACCTCGTGGGACAGTTATCAGCCCCAGCATTTT. This encodes CASSTSWDSYQPQHF.

This clonotype has a count of ten or more. This chain links TRBV7-2 with TRBJ1-6, with a weak D call TRBD1 (6 bases). V was trimmed by 7 bases and J by 7 bases, leaving 11 bases between them. CDR1 is SGHTA, CDR2 FQGNSA, per germline. The CDR3 length is 13 residues. This CDR3 reads CASTGQMNSPLHF. Here the CDR3 DNA reads TGTGCCAGCACTGGACAGATGAATTCACCCCTCCACTTT.

This clonotype occurred a few times. The chain has TRBV12-3 or TRBV12-4 and TRBJ2-3; 10 nucleotides align to TRBD2. V was pared by 3 bases and J by 4 bases, with 7 bases of the junction left unmatched. The CDR3 runs to 16 residues. The CDR3 DNA sequence: TGTGCCAGCAGTTTTTACCTAGCGGGAGTCCCAGATACGCAGTATTTT. Residues: CASSFYLAGVPDTQYF.